Presented here are 8 T cell receptor beta chains from one specimen sequenced in a study of T cell changes during pregnancy in multiple sclerosis. The repertoire was sequenced with immunoSEQ multiplex PCR; TCRdb's copy has only in-frame clones and lacks some. The profile shows around 50,000 clones, 80% to 90% of them singletons. Sequenced material: peripheral blood from another person, used as feeder cells. These receptors all stem from a human donor whose cells served as feeder cells for cultures in a pregnancy study.

CDR3 loop: CASSPPGTQYF. Written as DNA, the CDR3 is TGTGCCAGCTCACCACCAGGTACGCAGTATTTT. The J gene is TRBJ2-3, the V gene TRBV18; D is uncertain. Germline V gene sequence: CDR1 KGHSH, CDR2 LQKENI. Between the trimmed V and J ends, which lost 0 bases and 8 bases, there was a span of 3 bases. CDR3 length: 11 amino acids. Filled out from reference TRBV18 and TRBJ2-3, the complete variable domain reads NAGVMQNPRHLVRRRGQEARLRCSPMKGHSHVYWYRQLPEEGLKFMVYLQKENIIDESGMPKERFSAEFPKEGPSILRIQQVVRGDSAAYFCASSPPGTQYFGPGTRLTVL.

The rearrangement links TRBV28 to TRBJ1-2; D unresolved. Trimming removed 8 bases at V and 8 bases at J, with 15 bases between. Per germline, CDR1 MDHEN and CDR2 SYDVKM. The CDR3 contains 12 residues. The CDR3 bases are TGTGCCAGCTTTTCAGGACCCGACGGCTACACCTTC. Its protein is CASFSGPDGYTF.

This clone was seen only once. J is TRBJ1-3 and V is TRBV6-5; no definite D call. There are 15 residues in the CDR3. CDR1 and CDR2 from the germline V gene are MNHEY and SVGAGI. Trimming removed 2 bases from V and 0 bases from J, with 8 bases in between. CDR3 nucleotides: TGTGCCAGCAGTTACAGCCGTTACTCTGGAAACACCATATATTTT. Translation: CASSYSRYSGNTIYF.

The rearrangement uses TRBV7-9 and TRBJ1-2, with TRBD1 identical over 7 bases. There are 14 residues in the CDR3. Per germline, CDR1 SEHNR and CDR2 FQNEAQ (reference sequence). Trimming cost V 1 base and J 8 bases; bases outside gene matches: 7. The CDR3 DNA reads as TGTGCCAGCAGCTTAGGGGGGACAGCGGACGGCTACACCTTC. Translation: CASSLGGTADGYTF.

The chain employs TRBV5-1 and TRBJ2-1; 8 nucleotides match TRBD1. V shed 4 bases, J shed 6 bases, and the junction held 6 bases outside the gene matches. The CDR3 is 14 amino acids. CDR1 and CDR2 from the germline V gene are SGHRS and YFSETQ. The CDR3 is CASSGGTGGNEQFF. DNA for the CDR3: TGCGCCAGCAGCGGAGGAACAGGGGGCAATGAGCAGTTCTTC.

V and J are TRBV27 and TRBJ1-2, with D perhaps matching TRBD1 (6 bases). Germline assignment: CDR1 MNHEY and CDR2 SMNVEV (reference sequence). The CDR3 runs to 13 residues. V shed 3 bases and J shed 5 bases, with 10 bases lying between them. Here the CDR3 reads CASSFSGAYGYTF. The CDR3 bases are TGTGCCAGCAGTTTTTCGGGGGCTTATGGCTACACCTTC.

This clone was seen once. The chain combines TRBV5-4 with TRBJ2-7; 7 bases fit TRBD2. Germline CDR1 is SGHNT and CDR2 is YYREEE (reference sequence). The junction had 11 bases not matched to a gene; V was cut back by 0 bases and J by 2 bases. This CDR3 region has 17 residues. CDR3 sequence reads: CASSLAGGSGAPYEQYF. Here the CDR3 DNA reads TGTGCCAGCAGCTTGGCCGGAGGGAGCGGGGCTCCCTACGAGCAGTACTTC.

This clone has just a few counts. The chain employs TRBV5-4 and TRBJ1-2, with D perhaps TRBD1 (5 bases). The CDR3 is 13 amino acids. V was shortened by 0 bases and J by 7 bases, with 10 bases between the two germline ends. The germline CDR1 and CDR2 sequences are SGHNT and YYREEE (reference sequence). The CDR3 protein is CASSLGRGSGYTF. CDR3 sequence (DNA): TGTGCCAGCAGCTTGGGGCGGGGGAGTGGCTACACCTTC.